This TCR beta chain comes out of a study of control samples from healthy donors and cancer patients. This table comes from immunoSEQ multiplex PCR, and its TCRdb copy is limited to in-frame clones, with some not included. The table includes around 140,000 clones, more than 90% detected once. The trim removed 4 bases at V and 5 bases at J, leaving 15 bases unmatched. Germline lookup yields CDR1 MDHEN and CDR2 SYDVKM. This CDR3 region has 17 residues. The chain recombines TRBV28 with TRBJ2-5, with TRBD1 matching 8 bases. The material sequenced was blood. The receptor was derived from a man aged 25 to 40 in good health. This chain's CDR3 is CASSSTPMDRVRETQYF. The CDR3 nucleotides read TGTGCCAGCAGTTCTACACCGATGGACAGGGTTAGGGAGACCCAGTACTTC. Full variable domain (missing parts from reference TRBV28 and TRBJ2-5): DVKVTQSSRYLVKRTGEKVFLECVQDMDHENMFWYRQDPGLGLRLIYFSYDVKMKEKGDIPEGYSVSREKKERFSLILESASTNQTSMYLCASSSTPMDRVRETQYFGPGTRLLVL.